The 27 T cell receptor beta chains below come from one sample, sequenced in a study of PD-L1 blockade in urothelial cancer. Time point in this sample: pretreatment peripheral blood. The method was immunoSEQ multiplex PCR; TCRdb's version includes in-frame clones alone and lacks a portion of them. The table lists about 39,000 clones, approximately 90% of them singletons. Sample: PBMCs, taken around atezolizumab (anti-PD-L1) treatment. These receptors originate from a woman aged 60-75 years with urothelial cancer.

The chain combines TRBV5-1 with TRBJ2-2, with D possibly matching TRBD1 (5 bases). This CDR3 is 15 amino acids long. Germline CDR1 and CDR2: SGHRS and YFSETQ. The V and J ends lost 2 bases and 3 bases respectively, with 11 bases between them. CDR3 sequence (DNA): TGCGCCAGCAGCTTTTTGACAGATCACACCGGGGAGCTGTTTTTT. It encodes CASSFLTDHTGELFF.

This clone was counted a single time. This chain connects TRBV5-1 to TRBJ2-3; TRBD2 matches at 11 bases. The CDR3 is 17 amino acids. V dropped 4 bases and J dropped 2; count of bases not matched to a gene: 9. Germline V gene lookup returns CDR1 SGHRS and CDR2 YFSETQ. CDR3: CASSIGTSGLITDTQYF. Here the CDR3 DNA reads TGCGCCAGCAGCATAGGGACTAGCGGCTTAATCACAGATACGCAGTATTTT. The full variable domain, its missing parts supplied by reference TRBV5-1 and TRBJ2-3, is KAGVTQTPRYLIKTRGQQVTLSCSPISGHRSVSWYQQTPGQGLQFLFEYFSETQRNKGNFPGRFSGRQFSNSRSEMNVSTLELGDSALYLCASSIGTSGLITDTQYFGPGTRLTVL.

The CDR3 nucleotides are TGTGCCAGTAGTTATGCAGGGCCAAACACTGAAGCTTTCTTT. Protein sequence: CASSYAGPNTEAFF. The chain has TRBV19 and TRBJ1-1, with a weak D call TRBD1 (5 bases). The ends were cut back, 5 bases at V and 2 bases at J, with 12 bases in the middle. The CDR3 loop spans 14 amino acids. Germline V CDR1 and CDR2: LNHDA, SQIVND (reference sequence).

V and J are TRBV19 and TRBJ1-1; possibly TRBD1 for D (6 bases). Germline assignment: CDR1 LNHDA and CDR2 SQIVND (reference sequence). The CDR3 spans 15 residues. V was trimmed by 3 bases and J by 1 base, leaving 12 bases between them. The CDR3 DNA reads TGTGCCAGTAGTATTCGGGACACCCGGAACACTGAAGCTTTCTTT. It specifies CASSIRDTRNTEAFF.

This clone showed up just a few times. The V and J genes are TRBV7-2 and TRBJ1-1; D is undetermined. Germline lookup yields CDR1 SGHTA and CDR2 FQGNSA. The CDR3 contains 14 residues. V was clipped by 1 base and J by 4 bases, with 10 bases between them. CDR3 sequence: CASSLVNSGTEAFF. CDR3 sequence (DNA): TGTGCCAGCAGCTTAGTGAACAGCGGCACTGAAGCTTTCTTT.

The rearrangement links TRBV6-4 to TRBJ2-1, with 10 bases identical to TRBD2. The length of the CDR3 is 16 residues. CDR1 and CDR2 from the germline V gene are MRHNA and SNTAGT. V shed 6 bases, J shed 2 bases, and the junction held 7 bases outside the gene matches. In nucleotides, the CDR3 is TGTGCCAGCAGGGCCCAAACTAGCGGGGCCTACAATGAGCAGTTCTTC. This translates into CASRAQTSGAYNEQFF.

The chain links TRBV7-6 to TRBJ2-1, with TRBD2 matching over 8 bases. Germline V CDR1 and CDR2: SGHVS, FNYEAQ. Trimming took 4 bases from V and 0 from J; bases not matched to a gene: 5. This CDR3 is 16 amino acids long. In nucleotides, the CDR3 is TGTGCCAGCAGCTCCCAGCGGGGGAGCTCCTACAATGAGCAGTTCTTC. Translation gives CASSSQRGSSYNEQFF.

J is TRBJ1-4 and V is TRBV28; 8 bases are shared with TRBD1. The CDR3 consists of 14 residues. Germline lookup yields CDR1 MDHEN and CDR2 SYDVKM. Trimming took 5 bases from V and 5 from J; bases not matched to a gene: 4. DNA for the CDR3: TGTGCCAGCAGTGCGGCAGGGGGCAATGAAAAACTGTTTTTT. Translating it yields CASSAAGGNEKLFF. Supplemented by reference TRBV28 and TRBJ1-4, the full variable domain reads DVKVTQSSRYLVKRTGEKVFLECVQDMDHENMFWYRQDPGLGLRLIYFSYDVKMKEKGDIPEGYSVSREKKERFSLILESASTNQTSMYLCASSAAGGNEKLFFGSGTQLSVL.

This clone turned up a few times. The chain couples TRBV18 to TRBJ2-5; 14 positions agree with TRBD2. Germline trimming cut 3 bases from V and 4 bases from J; bases unmatched to any gene: 7. Germline V lookup: CDR1 KGHSH, CDR2 LQKENI. The CDR3 has 17 residues. The DNA of the CDR3 is TGTGCCAGCTCACCGGGGACCGGACTAGCGGGAGGAGAGACCCAGTACTTC. Translation gives CASSPGTGLAGGETQYF.

The chain uses TRBV7-8 and TRBJ2-1, with 8 bases that match TRBD2. Germline lookup yields CDR1 SGHVS and CDR2 FQNEAQ. This CDR3 contains 16 residues. Losses at the gene ends were 1 base for V and 7 bases for J; bases not matched to a gene: 9. CDR3: CASSLVRAGVLNEQFF. DNA of the CDR3: TGTGCCAGCAGCTTAGTTCGAGCGGGAGTTCTTAATGAGCAGTTCTTC.

The chain employs TRBV28 and TRBJ1-4; TRBD1 agrees at 8 bases. Germline CDR1 is MDHEN and CDR2 is SYDVKM. The CDR3 sequence is 18 residues long. V dropped 5 bases and J dropped 7; count of bases not matched to a gene: 18. The CDR3 loop is CASSNSDRARYIGEKLFF. The CDR3 DNA sequence: TGTGCCAGCAGTAATTCGGACAGGGCGAGATACATCGGTGAAAAACTGTTTTTT.

This chain uses TRBV9 with TRBJ2-1; D uncertain. The germline gives CDR1 SGDLS, CDR2 YYNGEE. Deletions cut 1 base from V and 5 bases from J, with 10 bases between. The CDR3 contains 14 residues. CDR3 protein: CASSVKTVDNEQFF. CDR3 sequence (DNA): TGTGCCAGCAGCGTAAAAACAGTGGACAATGAGCAGTTCTTC.

V usage is TRBV7-9 and J usage is TRBJ2-3; 7 bases align to TRBD2. The V gene end was trimmed by 3 bases and the J gene end by 5 bases; junction bases not matched to a gene: 2. Germline V CDR1 and CDR2: SEHNR, FQNEAQ (reference sequence). This CDR3 region has 13 residues. CDR3 protein: CASSLGGRDTQYF. CDR3 sequence (DNA): TGTGCCAGCAGCTTGGGGGGGAGAGATACGCAGTATTTT.

The chain is built from TRBV28 and TRBJ2-3, with D unresolved. Germline CDR1 is MDHEN and CDR2 is SYDVKM. The CDR3 has 11 amino acids. V was pared by 3 bases and J by 5 bases, with 3 bases between. DNA of the CDR3: TGTGCCAGCAGTTTCGGAGATACGCAGTATTTT. Amino acid sequence: CASSFGDTQYF.

V is TRBV7-9 and J is TRBJ2-1, with TRBD2 identical over 16 bases. V was clipped by 5 bases and J by 0 bases; unmatched bases: 4. The CDR3 is 18 residues long. Germline loops: CDR1 SEHNR, CDR2 FQNEAQ (reference sequence). The CDR3 DNA is TGTGCCAGCAGCCTGGGACTAGCGGGAGGGAGCTCCTACAATGAGCAGTTCTTC. As protein: CASSLGLAGGSSYNEQFF. Using reference TRBV7-9 and TRBJ2-1 for the parts outside the CDR3, the full variable domain is DTGVSQNPRHKITKRGQNVTFRCDPISEHNRLYWYRQTLGQGPEFLTYFQNEAQLEKSRLLSDRFSAERPKGSFSTLEIQRTEQGDSAMYLCASSLGLAGGSSYNEQFFGPGTRLTVL.

The gene calls are TRBV10-2 and TRBJ2-2; D may be TRBD2 (5 bases). This CDR3 is built from 14 residues. Germline values: CDR1 WSHSY, CDR2 SAAADI. Trimming shortened V by 4 bases and J by 7 bases, and 13 bases separated the two germline ends. The CDR3 here is CASSVLAPDGELFF. DNA of the CDR3: TGCGCCAGCAGTGTATTAGCGCCCGACGGGGAGCTGTTTTTT.

The V call is TRBV2, the J call TRBJ2-2; tentative D call: TRBD2 (7 bases). The CDR3 is made up of 17 amino acids. Deletions cut 1 base from V and 6 bases from J, with 18 bases between. Looked up from germline, CDR1 is SNHLY and CDR2 is FYNNEI. DNA for the CDR3: TGTGCCAGCAGTGAAGGCCCCGGCGGGGGCGCTTCCGGGGAGCTGTTTTTT. As protein: CASSEGPGGGASGELFF.

This sequence joins TRBV10-1 and TRBJ2-1, with a possible D match to TRBD2 (5 bases). V lost 5 bases, J lost 6 bases, and 11 bases lay in between. Germline values: CDR1 WNHNN, CDR2 SYGVQD (reference sequence). The CDR3 runs to 13 residues. The CDR3 reads CASSQDGINEQFF. In nucleotides, the CDR3 is TGCGCCAGCAGTCAAGACGGGATCAATGAGCAGTTCTTC.

The chain recombines TRBV19 with TRBJ2-7; TRBD2 aligns across 9 bases. There are 14 residues in the CDR3. Trimming removed 1 base from V and 6 bases from J; junction bases left unmatched: 4. Germline V CDR1 and CDR2: LNHDA, SQIVND (reference sequence). The CDR3 bases are TGTGCCAGTAGTATAGGGGCTAGCGGGATCGAGCAGTACTTC. It encodes CASSIGASGIEQYF.

The chain employs TRBV13 and TRBJ2-7, with unresolved D. The CDR3 runs to 13 residues. From germline, CDR1 is PRHDT and CDR2 FYEKMQ (reference sequence). Deletions cut 3 bases from V and 3 bases from J, with 9 bases between. CDR3: CASSLGFLYEQYF. CDR3 sequence (DNA): TGTGCCAGCAGCTTGGGCTTCCTCTACGAGCAGTACTTC.

The chain links TRBV28 to TRBJ2-3, with 9 bases identical to TRBD2. Per germline, CDR1 MDHEN and CDR2 SYDVKM. The CDR3 is made up of 16 amino acids. Trimming took 4 bases from V and 0 from J; bases not matched to a gene: 5. Here the CDR3 DNA reads TGTGCCAGCAGTTCCACCGGACTAGCGAGCACAGATACGCAGTATTTT. It yields the protein CASSSTGLASTDTQYF.

Concerning this clone: An end of the junction does not agree with germline; a read error may underlie this. This chain links TRBV2 with TRBJ2-2; D may be TRBD1 (6 bases). The CDR3 extends over 15 amino acids. Germline V lookup: CDR1 SNHLY, CDR2 FYNNEI. CDR3 sequence: CASSEGQLLYGELFF. As DNA, the CDR3 is TGTGCCAGCAGCGAAGGACAGTTATTATACGGGGAGCTGTTTTTT.

The rearrangement uses TRBV2 and TRBJ2-7, with 7 bases lining up with TRBD2. The CDR3 is 14 residues long. After removal of 2 bases from V and 3 bases from J, the junction contained 4 bases not matched to a gene. Germline V lookup: CDR1 SNHLY, CDR2 FYNNEI. CDR3 in amino acids: CASSEMSGNYEQYF. Written as DNA, the CDR3 is TGTGCCAGCAGTGAAATGAGCGGGAACTACGAGCAGTACTTC.

This chain uses TRBV19 with TRBJ1-3; TRBD1 might be the D (6 bases). Germline V gene sequence: CDR1 LNHDA, CDR2 SQIVND (reference sequence). Trimming took off 6 bases at V and 1 base at J, with 13 bases between the two ends. This CDR3 spans 15 amino acids. CDR3 protein: CASSHITGSGNTIYF. DNA of the CDR3: TGTGCCAGTAGCCATATAACAGGGTCTGGAAACACCATATATTTT.

The chain joins TRBV6-1 to TRBJ2-3; the match to TRBD2 covers 8 bases. The CDR3 has 15 residues. With 6 bases clipped from V and 4 bases from J, the junction kept 9 bases outside the gene matches. Germline V gene data show CDR1 as MNHNS and CDR2 as SASEGT. CDR3 DNA sequence: TGTGCCAGCAGGGCTTGGTCGGGAGGGTCAGATACGCAGTATTTT. Protein product: CASRAWSGGSDTQYF.

CDR3 residues: CAIRPSGTYNEQFF. In DNA form, the CDR3 reads TGTGCCATCCGTCCCAGCGGCACCTACAATGAGCAGTTCTTC. The chain links TRBV10-3 to TRBJ2-1, with a possible D match to TRBD2 (5 bases). CDR3 length: 14 amino acids. From germline, CDR1 is ENHRY and CDR2 SYGVKD. V gave up 8 bases and J gave up 2 bases, with 13 bases separating them.

The rearrangement links TRBV19 to TRBJ2-7; 7 nucleotides match TRBD1. The CDR3 contains 15 residues. The V and J ends lost 2 bases and 5 bases, in that order; junction bases with no gene match: 9. From germline, CDR1 is LNHDA and CDR2 SQIVND (reference sequence). The CDR3, as DNA: TGTGCCAGTAGTATATTTTCAGGGGGACGCGACGAGCAGTACTTC. Its protein is CASSIFSGGRDEQYF.